The rows below give T cell receptor beta chains drawn from one sample of a study of blood T cell repertoires in COVID-19. Using immunoSEQ multiplex PCR, the repertoire was profiled, and TCRdb retains in-frame clones only, with some absent. Here the sample spans 200,000 to 250,000 clones, 90% being singletons. The source material was PBMCs or T cells enriched from blood (not recorded which). The source of these receptors is a man aged 25-40 years who had been exposed to COVID-19. Each CDR3 is given with its conserved first and last residue. Each record gives: V gene, J gene, clone size, D gene, CDR3 protein, CDR3 DNA. The D gene is left open where the match is weak. Clone size is given for some rows only: seen once, a few or many times, or a class if the clone is expanded.

TRBV6-5	TRBJ2-1	.	TRBD2	CASSLTSGDYNEQFF	TGTGCCAGCAGTCTGACTAGCGGGGACTACAATGAGCAGTTCTTC
TRBV18	TRBJ1-1	.	.	CASLQTSLNTEAFF	TGTGCCAGCTTACAGACATCATTGAACACTGAAGCTTTCTTT
TRBV2	TRBJ2-5	.	.	CASSEDTQETQYF	TGTGCCAGCAGTGAGGACACCCAAGAGACCCAGTACTTC
TRBV19	TRBJ2-7	.	TRBD1	CASRDRGYEQYF	TGTGCCAGTCGGGACAGGGGATACGAGCAGTACTTC
TRBV19	TRBJ1-5	.	TRBD1	CATSGQLNQPQHF	TGTGCCACCTCGGGACAGCTCAATCAGCCCCAGCATTTT
TRBV6-5	TRBJ1-1	.	.	CASRVSMVGGTEAFF	TGTGCCAGCAGGGTCTCTATGGTGGGGGGGACTGAAGCTTTCTTT
TRBV6-5	TRBJ1-2	.	.	CASSYSRAANYGYTF	TGTGCCAGCAGTTACTCAAGAGCAGCGAACTATGGCTACACCTTC
TRBV7-8	TRBJ1-1	.	.	CASSLGPIGGTEAFF	TGTGCCAGCAGCTTAGGGCCAATTGGCGGGACTGAAGCTTTCTTT
TRBV29-1	TRBJ1-1	.	.	CSAAGVRAFF	TGCAGCGCTGCAGGGGTTAGAGCTTTCTTT
TRBV29-1	TRBJ2-7	.	TRBD1	CSVLRGPTYEQYF	TGCAGCGTTCTCAGGGGGCCTACCTACGAGCAGTACTTC
TRBV2	TRBJ2-7	.	.	CASSEGGAYEQYF	TGTGCCAGCAGTGAAGGAGGAGCTTACGAGCAGTACTTC
TRBV9	TRBJ1-2	.	TRBD1	CASSGRDRGLNYGYTF	TGTGCCAGCAGCGGCCGAGACAGGGGGCTTAACTATGGCTACACCTTC
TRBV5-1	TRBJ2-5	.	.	CASSPGDAGVETQYF	TGCGCCAGCAGCCCGGGGGACGCCGGGGTTGAGACCCAGTACTTC
TRBV7-9	TRBJ2-1	.	.	CASLGGVEQFF	TGTGCCAGCTTGGGGGGAGTTGAGCAGTTCTTC
TRBV5-4	TRBJ1-2	.	.	CASRTTGRISYGYTF	TGTGCCAGCAGAACTACAGGGCGGATCTCCTATGGCTACACCTTC
TRBV5-4	TRBJ1-2	.	.	CASSLFYHYGYTF	TGTGCCAGCAGCTTGTTCTATCACTATGGCTACACCTTC
TRBV9	TRBJ2-5	.	.	CASSVGSEETQYF	TGTGCCAGCAGCGTAGGTAGTGAGGAGACCCAGTACTTC
TRBV5-1	TRBJ2-1	once	.	CASSFRGAVNEQFF	TGCGCCAGCAGCTTCCGGGGGGCCGTCAATGAGCAGTTCTTC
TRBV30	TRBJ1-2	few	TRBD1	CAWSGQGLNYGYTF	TGTGCCTGGAGTGGACAGGGATTGAACTATGGCTACACCTTC
TRBV19	TRBJ2-1	.	TRBD1	CASSDRDLPYNEQFF	TGTGCCAGTAGCGACAGGGATTTGCCATACAATGAGCAGTTCTTC
TRBV4-3	TRBJ2-7	.	.	CASSLYSGDEQYF	TGCGCCAGCAGCCTGTATAGTGGAGACGAGCAGTACTTC
TRBV19	TRBJ2-3	once	.	CAAKDISYRGGITDTQYF	TGTGCCGCAAAGGACATTTCCTATCGAGGGGGAATCACAGATACGCAGTATTTT
TRBV9	TRBJ2-6	once	TRBD1	CASSSGLQGSYPGANVLTF	TGTGCCAGCAGCTCTGGTCTACAGGGGTCCTACCCTGGGGCCAACGTCCTGACTTTC
TRBV19	TRBJ2-7	.	.	CASSPTFSYEQYF	TGTGCCAGTAGTCCAACATTTTCCTACGAGCAGTACTTC
TRBV4-2	TRBJ1-3	.	TRBD1	CASSQEGRDRGAGNTIYF	TGTGCCAGCAGCCAAGAGGGGAGGGACAGGGGTGCTGGAAACACCATATATTTT
TRBV5-1	TRBJ2-1	.	.	CASSRGEGSGHEQFF	TGCGCCAGCAGCCGCGGTGAGGGCTCGGGCCATGAGCAGTTCTTC
TRBV14	TRBJ2-7	.	.	CASSQERGGLSTLEQYF	TGTGCCAGCAGCCAAGAAAGGGGGGGCCTCTCTACCCTGGAGCAGTACTTC
TRBV7-6	TRBJ2-1	once	TRBD2	CASSLVGLSSSYNEQFF	TGTGCCAGCAGCTTGGTGGGACTAAGCAGCTCCTACAATGAGCAGTTCTTC
TRBV19	TRBJ1-3	.	.	CASEQLTSGNTIYF	TGTGCCAGTGAACAGCTGACCTCTGGAAACACCATATATTTT
TRBV6-5	TRBJ1-1	.	.	CASTILENTEAFF	TGTGCCAGCACTATCCTAGAAAACACTGAAGCTTTCTTT
TRBV29-1	TRBJ2-7	.	TRBD1	CSARDRDDYGHEQYF	TGCAGCGCCAGAGACAGGGATGACTATGGACACGAGCAGTACTTC
TRBV6-1	TRBJ2-3	once	TRBD2	CASSGLAGSGTDTQYF	TGTGCCAGCAGTGGACTAGCGGGTTCGGGCACAGATACGCAGTATTTT
TRBV4-1	TRBJ2-7	once	.	CASSQVPDFSYEQYF	TGCGCCAGCAGCCAAGTGCCAGATTTCTCCTACGAGCAGTACTTC